The rows below give T cell receptor beta chains drawn from one sample of a study of T cells in Graves' hyperthyroidism and ophthalmopathy. From the multiplex PCR reads, TCRdb called clonotypes with MiXCR, one entry per CDR3 protein. The sample shows about 50,000 distinct CDR3 sequences, around half of them seen only once. The specimen was blood. The receptors were sampled from a woman in her 30s with Graves' ophthalmopathy. CDR3s leave out the opening cysteine and the closing phenylalanine or tryptophan. The D gene is left open where the match is weak.

>TRBJ2-7|TRBV24-1|TRBD2
ATGTSGRPHYEQY
>TRBJ2-5|TRBV20-1|NA
SARGTALGETQY
>TRBJ2-7|TRBV7-2|TRBD2
ASSSRTSGKIYEQY
>TRBJ1-1|TRBV10-1|NA
ASSEGNTEAF
>TRBJ2-1|TRBV29-1|NA
SVERGDFTYNEQF
>TRBJ2-7|TRBV6-2/TRBV6-3|NA
ASSYQRTDYYEQY
>TRBJ2-1|TRBV9|TRBD2
VSAWAGGPSNEQC
>TRBJ2-1|TRBV7-8|NA
ASSLALDSVF
>TRBJ1-2|TRBV29-1|TRBD1
SVDSGTDYGYT
>TRBJ1-3|TRBV6-5|NA
ASSLSGVGNTTY
>TRBJ1-1|TRBV6-5|NA
ASSRQGYEDTEAF
>TRBJ2-7|TRBV6-4|TRBD2
ASSDGLSGRAFHEQY
>TRBJ2-7|TRBV6-2/TRBV6-3|TRBD2
AAIGLAGEREQY
>TRBJ1-1|TRBV7-9|NA
ASSLAEGTEAF
>TRBJ2-2|TRBV5-1|NA
ASSLALGSTGELS
>TRBJ1-2|TRBV20-1|TRBD1
SAKTGAGYGYT
>TRBJ1-1|TRBV5-8|TRBD1
ASSLATGGRDTEAF
>TRBJ2-3|TRBV5-1|NA
ASSSSGAHSDTQY
>TRBJ1-2|TRBV6-1|TRBD1
ASSAGQGFDYGYT
>TRBJ1-5|TRBV28|NA
ASSLGDINQPQH
>TRBJ2-3|TRBV19|NA
ASRSAGTDTQY
>TRBJ1-5|TRBV19|NA
ASRREAAQPNQPQH
>TRBJ2-6|TRBV5-6|NA
ASSWGNTSGANVLT
>TRBJ2-5|TRBV14|NA
ASSPIAGTQY
>TRBJ1-1|TRBV13|NA
ASSSIGEAF
>TRBJ1-6|TRBV3-1|NA
ASSLIPRQRYNSPLH
>TRBJ1-1|TRBV29-1|NA
SGGRGTEAF
>TRBJ1-2|TRBV24-1|NA
ATSATIEYPYGYT
>TRBJ1-2|TRBV4-1|NA
ASSPQGLSDYGYT
>TRBJ1-1|TRBV29-1|NA
SLDTPEAF
>TRBJ2-7|TRBV6-1|NA
AGSGMEADAYEQD
>TRBJ1-5|TRBV20-1|NA
SAITPAGNNQPQH
>TRBJ2-5|TRBV10-3|NA
AISTVKGETQY
>TRBJ2-5|TRBV7-9|NA
ASGTQETQY
>TRBJ2-1|TRBV19|NA
ASSMEGYAYNEQF
>TRBJ1-1|TRBV7-9|NA
ASSSRGSPYTEAF
>TRBJ2-7|TRBV24-1|TRBD2
ATSGESGRVP
>TRBJ1-6|TRBV7-9|NA
ASSYRVNSPLH
>TRBJ2-2|TRBV20-1|TRBD2
SAPGLAAGELF
>TRBJ2-7|TRBV4-1|NA
ASSQAPTTVAYEQY
>TRBJ1-2|TRBV7-3|NA
ASSLGGNT
>TRBJ1-1|TRBV7-9|NA
AGSLNGRKDTEAF
>TRBJ2-2|TRBV19|NA
ASTHIRELF
>TRBJ2-7|TRBV2|TRBD1
ASRGDRGRYEQY
>TRBJ2-1|TRBV5-6|NA
ASSLGLSSGSEQF
>TRBJ2-3|TRBV9|TRBD2
ASSVGPSGSTDTQY
>TRBJ1-4|TRBV5-1|NA
ASKDGNNEKLF
>TRBJ2-1|TRBV28|NA
ASSVSIGRSYNEQF
>TRBJ2-1|TRBV2|NA
ASSVPSRREQF
>TRBJ1-1|TRBV3-1|NA
ASSQDPMNTEAF
>TRBJ2-7|TRBV12-3/TRBV12-4|TRBD1
ASSLGPQGANEQY
>TRBJ1-5|TRBV5-1|NA
ASSEVPNQPQH
>TRBJ1-4|TRBV28|NA
ASRGTDGNEKLF
>TRBJ1-2|TRBV30|TRBD1
AWNRDRALNYGYT
>TRBJ1-5|TRBV10-3|NA
AISDRSQDQPQH
>TRBJ2-7|TRBV5-4|NA
ASGLRAGSYEQY
>TRBJ2-5|TRBV11-2|NA
ASSLNGGRTEETQY
>TRBJ2-3|TRBV7-9|TRBD2
ASSPMGTSGKY
>TRBJ2-1|TRBV6-6|TRBD2
ASSRSGENEQF
>TRBJ2-1|TRBV6-1|TRBD1
ASSEPGQGLDEQF